This TCR beta chain was profiled in a study of PD-L1 blockade in urothelial cancer. Study-level background: Blood samples contained a median around 130,000 T cells.

This sample's time point: pretreatment peripheral blood. Each patient's cancer was a locally advanced or metastatic urothelial carcinoma. The data were produced by immunoSEQ multiplex PCR, yet TCRdb's version contains in-frame clones alone and is incomplete. The sample has about 72,000 clones; 90% are singletons. From germline, CDR1 is SGDLS and CDR2 YYNGEE. This CDR3 region has 15 residues. Trimming removed 3 bases from V and 1 base from J; junction bases left unmatched: 6. The specimen comprised PBMCs, sampled around atezolizumab (anti-PD-L1) treatment. The chain couples TRBV9 to TRBJ1-1; 7 bases map to TRBD1. This TCR derives from a man in his sixties or seventies with urothelial cancer. For the CDR3, the DNA is TGTGCCAGCAGCGGAACGACAGGGAGGAACACTGAAGCTTTCTTT. Amino acid sequence: CASSGTTGRNTEAFF.